This T cell receptor beta chain was recorded in a study of blood T cell repertoires in COVID-19. Study summary: Sites across the United States, Italy and Spain contributed samples from acute and convalescent COVID-19.

Authors' methods: How many nucleated cells were present was estimated from reference gene primer amplification. Produced via immunoSEQ multiplex PCR; TCRdb's table is partial and in-frame only. V and J calls plus clone size are reproduced from that table; the DNA served to infer D and trimming. This repertoire shows roughly 170,000 clones, approximately 80% found once; its top ten account for around 12%. This CDR3 spans 15 amino acids. The V gene's germline CDR1 is SGHAT and CDR2 FQNNGV. The V and J ends lost 5 bases and 7 bases, in that order; junction bases with no gene match: 8. This study enrolled people aged roughly 18 to 89 from 20 to 25 US geographic areas. Researchers sorted participants into cohorts using their self-reported clinical history. This clone was picked up a small number of times.

The sample comprised PBMCs or T cells enriched from blood (not recorded which). This rearrangement joins TRBV11-2 to TRBJ1-4; 9 positions agree with TRBD1. The receptor was derived from a man in his fifties or sixties who had recovered from COVID-19. CDR3 nucleotide sequence: TGTGCCAGCAGCCCCCGGACAGGGGCAATTGAAAAACTGTTTTTT. Protein: CASSPRTGAIEKLFF.